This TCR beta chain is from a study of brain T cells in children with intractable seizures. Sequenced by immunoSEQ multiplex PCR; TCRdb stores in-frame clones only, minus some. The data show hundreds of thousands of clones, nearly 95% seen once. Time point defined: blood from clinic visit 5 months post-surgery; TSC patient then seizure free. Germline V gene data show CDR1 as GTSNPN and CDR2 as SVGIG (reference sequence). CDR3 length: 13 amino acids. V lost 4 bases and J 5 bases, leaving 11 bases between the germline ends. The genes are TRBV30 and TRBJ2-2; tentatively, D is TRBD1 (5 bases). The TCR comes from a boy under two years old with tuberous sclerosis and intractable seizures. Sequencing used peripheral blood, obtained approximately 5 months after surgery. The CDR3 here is CAWTGSRTGELFF. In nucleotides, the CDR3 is TGTGCCTGGACAGGGTCTCGGACCGGGGAGCTGTTTTTT.